The 8 T cell receptor beta chains in this list originate from one sample, sequenced in a study of blood T cell repertoires in COVID-19. Some clones are missing from TCRdb's copy, which holds only in-frame ones; the method was immunoSEQ multiplex PCR. The sample has some 180,000 clones, 70% to 90% seen once. The sequenced sample was peripheral blood. The receptors stem from a man aged 55 to 70 with active or convalescent COVID-19.

This chain links TRBV5-6 with TRBJ2-7; 7 bases agree with TRBD1. Germline CDR1 reads SGHDT; CDR2 reads YYEEEE. Trimming removed 4 bases from V and 0 bases from J; junction bases left unmatched: 4. The CDR3 runs 14 residues. The CDR3 is CASSGAGGSYEQYF. The CDR3 region has the DNA TGTGCCAGCAGCGGGGCAGGGGGCTCCTACGAGCAGTACTTC. The full variable domain, completed using reference TRBV5-6 and TRBJ2-7, is DAGVTQSPTHLIKTRGQQVTLRCSPKSGHDTVSWYQQALGQGPQFIFQYYEEEERQRGNFPDRFSGHQFPNYSSELNVNALLLGDSALYLCASSGAGGSYEQYFGPGTRLTVT.

The chain joins TRBV13 to TRBJ2-7; D is undetermined. Between the trimmed V and J ends, which lost 0 bases and 4 bases, there was a span of 4 bases. This CDR3 is 12 amino acids long. Germline CDR1 PRHDT, CDR2 FYEKMQ (reference sequence). The CDR3 reads CASSLGRYEQYF. Written as DNA, the CDR3 is TGTGCCAGCAGCTTAGGCCGTTACGAGCAGTACTTC.

This clone was counted a single time. The V call is TRBV5-1, the J call TRBJ2-2, with 11 bases identical to TRBD2. V shed 4 bases and J 4 bases; nucleotides not matched to a gene: 6. Germline CDR1 SGHRS, CDR2 YFSETQ. This CDR3 spans 16 amino acids. The CDR3, as DNA: TGCGCCAGCAGCCCCGCTAGCGGGGGGAGCACCGGGGAGCTGTTTTTT. This encodes CASSPASGGSTGELFF.

The V gene is TRBV9, the J gene TRBJ2-2; TRBD1 agrees at 7 bases. The CDR3 has 16 amino acids. With V trimmed by 2 bases and J by 0 bases, 4 bases remained unmatched. The germline CDR1 and CDR2 sequences are SGDLS and YYNGEE. In DNA form, the CDR3 reads TGTGCCAGCAGCGTTAACAGGGGCGCGAACACCGGGGAGCTGTTTTTT. Translation: CASSVNRGANTGELFF.

The V and J genes are TRBV11-2 and TRBJ2-3, with 13 bases that match TRBD2. CDR1 and CDR2 from the germline V gene are SGHAT and FQNNGV. Trimming cost V 5 bases and J 4 bases; bases outside gene matches: 6. The CDR3 length is 16 residues. DNA of the CDR3: TGTGCCAGCAGCCCCCTTGGACTAGCGGGGGCAGATACGCAGTATTTT. Its protein is CASSPLGLAGADTQYF.

The chain uses TRBV5-1 and TRBJ2-3, with 8 bases lining up with TRBD2. This CDR3 region has 14 residues. Germline trimming cut 4 bases from V and 1 base from J; bases unmatched to any gene: 2. From germline, CDR1 is SGHRS and CDR2 YFSETQ. The CDR3 loop reads CASSRRGGTDTQYF. Written as DNA, the CDR3 is TGCGCCAGCAGCCGGCGGGGGGGCACAGATACGCAGTATTTT.

The gene calls are TRBV6-5 and TRBJ2-7, with D hard to call. The V end was cut by 2 bases, the J end by 3 bases, with 2 bases between. Germline CDR1 and CDR2: MNHEY and SVGAGI. This CDR3 contains 11 residues. The CDR3 region is CASSYHYEQYF. The CDR3 DNA sequence: TGTGCCAGCAGTTACCACTACGAGCAGTACTTC.

The chain links TRBV3-1 (or the pseudogene TRBV3-2) to TRBJ2-4; D might be TRBD1 (5 bases). Per germline, CDR1 LGHDT and CDR2 YNNKEL (reference sequence). The CDR3 contains 13 residues. The V gene lost 6 bases and the J gene lost 9 bases, with 15 bases spanning the gap. CDR3 nucleotide sequence: TGTGCCAGCAGTCAAACAGGACGTGGCATTCAGTACTTC. This encodes CASSQTGRGIQYF.